These 16 T cell receptor beta chains share one sample of origin, sequenced in a study of T cells after yellow fever vaccination (dated by TCRdb to between 2018 and 2021). The library was generated by 5' RACE. Reads for this sample came from an Illumina NovaSeq 6000. TCRdb reprocessing: public reads trimmed at Q25 with fastp, clones called with MiXCR, in-frame beta chains kept. All rows with the same CDR3 protein become a single entry with the most common DNA and genes. For this sample the table gives 150,000 to 200,000 distinct CDR3 sequences, of which 11% were detected only once. The ten largest clones capture 30% to 45% of the sample. The treatment or condition label on this specimen signifies: live attenuated yellow fever vaccine strain. The sample consisted of CD8+ T cells sorted from PBMCs, taken 15 days after the yellow fever booster vaccination. These receptors were collected from a young man who received the YFV17D yellow fever vaccine.

The chain recombines TRBV6-6 with TRBJ1-2, with a tentative D call TRBD1 (5 bases). V dropped 8 bases and J dropped 7 bases, with 8 bases sitting between them. Germline CDR1 is MNHNY and CDR2 is SVGAGI (reference sequence). There are 10 residues in the CDR3. This CDR3 is CASVGGGYTF. CDR3 nucleotide sequence: TGTGCCAGCGTTGGGGGTGGCTACACCTTC.

This clonotype was seen a few times. V is TRBV6-5 and J is TRBJ1-2, with D possibly matching TRBD1 (5 bases). The CDR3 spans 13 residues. Trimming pared 2 bases from V and 6 bases from J, leaving 10 bases between. Germline loops: CDR1 MNHEY, CDR2 SVGAGI. CDR3 DNA: TGTGCCAGCAGTTACGGTGTAGGGGATGGCTACACCTTC. Translation: CASSYGVGDGYTF.

The chain carries TRBV28 and TRBJ2-2, with TRBD1 identical over 9 bases. Losses at the gene ends were 5 bases for V and 5 bases for J; bases not matched to a gene: 12. CDR3 length: 17 amino acids. From germline, CDR1 is MDHEN and CDR2 SYDVKM. The CDR3 sequence: CASSKTGGISMTGELFF. The CDR3 nucleotides are TGTGCCAGCAGTAAAACAGGGGGCATATCTATGACCGGGGAGCTGTTTTTT.

This clonotype was detected ten times or more. V gene TRBV15 combines with J gene TRBJ1-5; a possible D gene is TRBD1 (5 bases). Germline CDR1 LNHNV, CDR2 YYDKDF (reference sequence). CDR3 length equals 17 residues. V dropped 0 bases and J dropped 1 base, with 13 bases sitting between them. The DNA for the CDR3 is TGTGCCACCAGCAGAGATTTCCCAGGGTACAGCAATCAGCCCCAGCATTTT. Translating gives CATSRDFPGYSNQPQHF.

This clonotype was found a few times. The rearrangement uses TRBV5-6 and TRBJ2-7; 7 bases match TRBD1. The CDR3 sequence is 13 residues long. After removal of 2 bases from V and 5 bases from J, the junction contained 4 bases not matched to a gene. From germline, CDR1 is SGHDT and CDR2 YYEEEE. CDR3 protein: CASSLGGFNEQYF. The CDR3, as DNA: TGTGCCAGCAGCTTAGGGGGCTTCAACGAGCAGTACTTC.

This clonotype was recorded a few times. The chain employs TRBV11-2 and TRBJ2-7, with TRBD2 matching over 13 bases. CDR3 length equals 19 residues. V lost 2 bases, J lost 0 bases, and 10 bases stayed unmatched. Germline CDR1 is SGHAT and CDR2 is FQNNGV. CDR3 bases: TGTGCCAGCAGCTTACGGAGACTAGCGGGGGGCGCATTCTCCTACGAGCAGTACTTC. Its protein is CASSLRRLAGGAFSYEQYF.

The sample holds a few counts of this clonotype. The rearrangement uses TRBV15 and TRBJ2-1, with D tentatively TRBD1 (6 bases). Looked up from germline, CDR1 is LNHNV and CDR2 is YYDKDF (reference sequence). This CDR3 has 13 residues. Trimming cost V 7 bases and J 5 bases, with 12 bases left between them. The CDR3: CATNRGGDNEQFF. DNA of the CDR3: TGTGCCACCAATAGAGGGGGAGACAATGAGCAGTTCTTC.

V is TRBV7-9 and J is TRBJ2-3; 11 bases align to TRBD2. Germline V gene data show CDR1 as SEHNR and CDR2 as FQNEAQ (reference sequence). Unmatched junction bases numbered 6, after V lost 5 bases and J lost 5 bases. The CDR3 sequence is 15 residues long. The CDR3 spells CASSPTSGEIDTQYF. In DNA, the CDR3 is TGTGCCAGCAGCCCGACTAGCGGGGAGATAGATACGCAGTATTTT.

This clonotype was recorded a few times. The chain uses TRBV25-1 and TRBJ1-4; no clear D. The V end was cut by 3 bases, the J end by 0 bases, with 5 bases between. The CDR3 covers 14 residues. CDR1 is MGHDK, CDR2 SYGVNS, per germline. In DNA, the CDR3 is TGTGCCAGCAGTGAGTCAGCAACTAATGAAAAACTGTTTTTT. This gives the protein CASSESATNEKLFF.

V usage is TRBV2 and J usage is TRBJ2-4; the D gene is possibly TRBD2 (6 bases). CDR1 is SNHLY, CDR2 FYNNEI, per germline. The germline V and J ends were trimmed by 4 bases and 5 bases, with 9 bases remaining between them. The CDR3 runs to 13 residues. DNA of the CDR3: TGTGCCAGCAGTGGACGCGGGGAAAACATTCAGTACTTC. Its protein is CASSGRGENIQYF.

The chain recombines TRBV4-1 with TRBJ1-1; D unresolved. This CDR3 comprises 14 residues. V was trimmed by 7 bases and J by 1 base, leaving 13 bases between them. CDR1 and CDR2 from the germline V gene are MGHRA and YSYEKL. CDR3 DNA: TGCGCCAGCACCCGAAGTATCACGAACACTGAAGCTTTCTTT. Translation gives CASTRSITNTEAFF.

This clonotype was observed a handful of times. The rearrangement uses TRBV4-3 and TRBJ2-2; no firm D call. The CDR3 sequence is 13 residues long. V was pared by 4 bases and J by 4 bases, with 7 bases between. Germline loops: CDR1 LGHNA, CDR2 YSLEER. The CDR3 DNA is TGCGCCAGCAGCCCCCCCTCCACCGGGGAGCTGTTTTTT. Residues: CASSPPSTGELFF.

The J gene is TRBJ1-1, the V gene TRBV29-1; D call uncertain. This CDR3 contains 17 residues. V gave up 0 bases and J gave up 5 bases, with 22 bases separating them. From germline, CDR1 is SQVTM and CDR2 ANQGSEA. The CDR3 nucleotides are TGCAGCGTTGAAGATCTCCCCCTGGCAGGTCGGAGTACTGAAGCTTTCTTT. Amino acids: CSVEDLPLAGRSTEAFF. Looking up the rest from reference TRBV29-1 and TRBJ1-1 gives the full variable domain: SAVISQKPSRDICQRGTSLTIQCQVDSQVTMMFWYRQQPGQSLTLIATANQGSEATYESGFVIDKFPISRPNLTFSTLTVSNMSPEDSSIYLCSVEDLPLAGRSTEAFFGQGTRLTVV.

This clonotype was detected a few times. The rearrangement uses TRBV27 and TRBJ1-5; no clear D gene. The CDR3 extends over 14 amino acids. V shed 3 bases and J shed 4 bases, with 10 bases lying between them. Germline CDR1 MNHEY, CDR2 SMNVEV (reference sequence). CDR3 loop: CASSFGWRNQPQHF. CDR3 sequence (DNA): TGTGCCAGCAGTTTCGGGTGGAGGAATCAGCCCCAGCATTTT.

The chain is built from TRBV7-9 and TRBJ1-1; possible D gene TRBD1, 5 bases. Germline V CDR1 and CDR2: SEHNR, FQNEAQ (reference sequence). The CDR3 covers 12 residues. V dropped 3 bases and J dropped 10 bases, with 12 bases sitting between them. CDR3 bases: TGTGCCAGCAGCTTGTGGGGGGAACCAGCTTTCTTT. As protein: CASSLWGEPAFF.

This clonotype was found a few times. V is TRBV6-6 and J is TRBJ1-2; maybe TRBD1 (6 bases). V was pared by 0 bases and J by 4 bases, with 33 bases between. The CDR3 totals 22 residues. Per the germline V gene, CDR1 is MNHNY and CDR2 is SVGAGI (reference sequence). The CDR3 DNA reads as TGTGCCAGCAGTTACTCGATGGAAGGCCGATACCCCGAGACAGGTCCTTCCTATGGCTACACCTTC. Protein: CASSYSMEGRYPETGPSYGYTF.